This TCR beta chain originates from a study of T cell repertoires in ileal Crohn's disease. Study-wide background: Every patient was operated on for stricturing (approximately 60%) or penetrating (approximately 40%) complications. Study outcomes and limitations: High-frequency clones were more common in sorted CD8 than CD4 cells. Clonal expansions were more frequent in active smokers than non-smokers at surgery.

In regard to this clone: What it recognizes is unknown.

V was shortened by 5 bases and J by 2 bases, with 3 bases between the two germline ends. The germline V gene has CDR1 MDHEN and CDR2 SYDVKM. The CDR3 runs to 11 residues. TCRdb's copy holds only in-frame clones and misses some; the assay was immunoSEQ multiplex PCR. Counted here are more than 15,000 clones, 50% to 75% occurring once; the ten biggest clones make up less than 7.5%. The chain links TRBV28 to TRBJ1-2, with D unresolved. This clonotype was sampled from an adult with Crohn's disease. Sequencing was carried out using ileal tissue. DNA for the CDR3: TGTGCCAGCAGTCGGAACTATGGCTACACCTTC. It encodes CASSRNYGYTF.